This T cell receptor (beta chain) was profiled in a study of T cell changes during pregnancy in multiple sclerosis. V was cut by 1 base and J by 6 bases, with 12 bases left in between. The CDR3 has 14 residues. Germline lookup yields CDR1 LNHDA and CDR2 SQIVND (reference sequence). Assay: immunoSEQ multiplex PCR; the TCRdb copy retains only in-frame clones and omits some. The sample includes tens of thousands of clones, about 91% of them seen just once. The V gene is TRBV19, the J gene TRBJ1-1; TRBD1 is a possible D gene (6 bases). The sequence was collected from a female donor in good health, enrolled as a control in a pregnancy study. This specimen was peripheral blood, taken in the first trimester of pregnancy. The CDR3 protein is CASSIVAGAAEAFF. The CDR3 nucleotides read TGTGCCAGTAGTATAGTGGCAGGGGCCGCTGAAGCTTTCTTT.